This TCR beta chain was sequenced for a study of blood T cell repertoires in COVID-19. The CDR3 runs 13 residues. Looked up from germline, CDR1 is SGHAT and CDR2 is FQNNGV. V was pared by 3 bases and J by 2 bases, with 8 bases between. Measured with immunoSEQ multiplex PCR; TCRdb has only the in-frame clones, and not every one. This sample has approximately 130,000 clones; approximately 80% occur once, and the top ten carry approximately 9.1%. Sequenced sample: peripheral blood. V and J are TRBV11-2 and TRBJ2-7, with D possibly being TRBD1 (6 bases). This clonotype was sampled from a woman in her fifties or sixties with active or convalescent COVID-19. CDR3 DNA sequence: TGTGCCAGCAGCTTGGACAGTCCCTACGAGCAGTACGTC. The encoded protein is CASSLDSPYEQYV.